This note documents a single T cell receptor (beta chain) sequence. The data were obtained in a study of blood T cell repertoires in COVID-19. Overall study: COVID-19 samples, acute and convalescent, were from the United States, Italy and Spain. Sources were T cells, B-cell-depleted T cells, or PBMCs; the material itself was cDNA or gDNA.

In the source study's methods: Amplification of reference gene primers provided the estimated nucleated cell counts. Only in-frame clones appear in the TCRdb table, and some are missing; sequencing was by immunoSEQ multiplex PCR. The V and J calls and clone size come from that table; D and trimming were worked out from the DNA. The sample includes some 26,000 clones, approximately 83% seen only once; the top ten take about two thirds. The CDR3 has 15 amino acids. Germline values: CDR1 GTSNPN, CDR2 SVGIG (reference sequence). V lost 0 bases and J lost 7, with 15 bases in between. The chain employs TRBV30 and TRBJ2-2; D is perhaps TRBD2 (5 bases). This TCR derives from a man between 65 and 79 years old with acute or convalescent COVID-19. Sequenced sample: peripheral blood. CDR3 coding DNA: TGTGCCTGGAGTGTCTTCAAACGGGCGGGCGGGGAGCTGTTTTTT. It yields the protein CAWSVFKRAGGELFF.